These 32 T cell receptor beta chains share one sample of origin, sequenced in a study of shared clonotypes between healthy human individuals. Here immunoSEQ multiplex PCR was the method, and the copy in TCRdb shows in-frame clones only, minus some. Of about 1,800,000 clones listed, approximately 94% are singletons. CD8 cells regarded as naive lacked CD45RO, were positively chosen for CCR7, and omitted terminally differentiated effector memory CD45RA+ cells. The sequencing input was naive CD8+ T cells sorted from blood. All receptors derive from a man younger than 30 in good health.

The rearrangement joins TRBV7-9 to TRBJ2-7; 11 bases fit TRBD1. CDR1 is SEHNR, CDR2 FQNEAQ, per germline (reference sequence). With V trimmed by 3 bases and J by 3 bases, 7 bases remained unmatched. The CDR3 is 16 amino acids. The CDR3 loop reads CASSLDRGPTIYEQYF. In nucleotides, the CDR3 is TGTGCCAGCAGCTTGGACAGGGGGCCTACTATCTACGAGCAGTACTTC.

A note on this clone: The same CDR3 is also encoded by other DNA sequences in this sample. V usage is TRBV6-5 and J usage is TRBJ2-3; D is undetermined. With 0 bases removed from V and 6 bases from J, the gap between germline ends came to 4 bases. Germline V gene sequence: CDR1 MNHEY, CDR2 SVGAGI. The CDR3 contains 12 residues. CDR3 in amino acids: CASSYSWDTQYF. The CDR3 region has the DNA TGTGCCAGCAGTTACTCGTGGGATACGCAGTATTTT.

This rearrangement joins TRBV6-5 to TRBJ2-1; the D call may be TRBD1 or TRBD2 (6 bases each). Germline values: CDR1 MNHEY, CDR2 SVGAGI. With 7 bases removed from V and 6 bases from J, the gap between germline ends came to 16 bases. The CDR3 sequence is 14 residues long. This CDR3 reads CASNGEGGANEQFF. The DNA for the CDR3 is TGTGCCAGCAACGGAGAGGGGGGAGCCAATGAGCAGTTCTTC.

This chain uses TRBV21-1 with TRBJ1-5. TRBV21-1 is a known pseudogene. The CDR3 loop spans 15 amino acids. The CDR3 nucleotides are TGTGCCAGCAGTACGGAGGGACACGGCAATCAGCCCCAGCATTTT. Its translation is CASSTEGHGNQPQHF.

V usage is TRBV5-6 and J usage is TRBJ2-3, with 7 nucleotides matching TRBD1. This CDR3 has 15 residues. Trimming at V came to 2 bases and at J to 4 bases, leaving 7 bases not matched to a gene. The germline V gene encodes CDR1 SGHDT and CDR2 YYEEEE. CDR3 DNA: TGTGCCAGCAGCTTTCCGAGAGGGGGCCCAGATACGCAGTATTTT. Translating gives CASSFPRGGPDTQYF.

The chain uses TRBV10-3 and TRBJ2-3; 7 positions agree with TRBD2. This CDR3 has 16 amino acids. Unmatched junction bases numbered 7, after V lost 0 bases and J lost 4 bases. The V gene's germline CDR1 is ENHRY and CDR2 SYGVKD. CDR3 nucleotides: TGTGCCATCAGTGAGTCAGGGGAGGGGCTTGCAGATACGCAGTATTTT. Protein product: CAISESGEGLADTQYF.

The J gene is TRBJ2-3, the V gene TRBV7-8; 8 nucleotides match TRBD2. Germline lookup yields CDR1 SGHVS and CDR2 FQNEAQ. The trim removed 5 bases at V and 3 bases at J, leaving 13 bases unmatched. The CDR3 consists of 17 residues. CDR3 region: CASSLEGSGKQTDTQYF. DNA of the CDR3: TGTGCCAGCAGCCTAGAGGGTAGCGGGAAACAAACAGATACGCAGTATTTT.

On this clone itself: Distinct nucleotide sequences in the sample also encode this CDR3. This chain uses TRBV19 with TRBJ2-7; TRBD2 is a possible D gene (5 bases). V lost 5 bases to trimming and J lost 3 bases, with 8 bases between them. The CDR3 runs to 12 residues. The germline V gene has CDR1 LNHDA and CDR2 SQIVND (reference sequence). CDR3 in amino acids: CASSGESYEQYF. The CDR3 DNA reads as TGTGCCAGTAGTGGGGAGAGCTACGAGCAGTACTTC. The variable domain in full, with the rest retrieved from reference TRBV19 and TRBJ2-7, is DGGITQSPKYLFRKEGQNVTLSCEQNLNHDAMYWYRQDPGQGLRLIYYSQIVNDFQKGDIAEGYSVSREKKESFPLTVTSAQKNPTAFYLCASSGESYEQYFGPGTRLTVT.

The chain joins TRBV29-1 to TRBJ2-2; 8 nucleotides align to TRBD2. Per germline, CDR1 SQVTM and CDR2 ANQGSEA. Germline trimming cut 4 bases from V and 7 bases from J; bases unmatched to any gene: 8. The CDR3 has 14 amino acids. In nucleotides, the CDR3 is TGCAGCGTTGTTGGTAGCGGGGTGGGCGGGGAGCTGTTTTTT. Its protein product is CSVVGSGVGGELFF.

This clone was recorded only once. The chain joins TRBV4-3 to TRBJ1-2; D remains unclear. V lost 0 bases, J lost 4 bases, and 15 bases lay in between. CDR3 length: 16 residues. Germline V lookup: CDR1 LGHNA, CDR2 YSLEER. The CDR3 spells CASSQDWTEWGYGYTF. The CDR3 DNA reads TGCGCCAGCAGCCAAGATTGGACCGAGTGGGGCTATGGCTACACCTTC.

The CDR3 loop is CASSMGQGLGEQYF. DNA of the CDR3: TGTGCCAGTAGTATGGGACAGGGGTTAGGCGAGCAGTACTTC. The chain recombines TRBV19 with TRBJ2-7, with 10 bases aligning to TRBD1. CDR3 length: 14 residues. Germline V gene lookup returns CDR1 LNHDA and CDR2 SQIVND (reference sequence). J gave up 6 bases and V 3 bases, and 5 bases lay outside the gene matches.

CDR3 sequence reads: CAWRGLRTGVRTGANVLTF. The CDR3 nucleotides read TGTGCCTGGAGAGGGCTTCGGACAGGGGTACGAACTGGGGCCAACGTCCTGACTTTC. The J gene is TRBJ2-6, the V gene TRBV30, with 9 bases aligning to TRBD1. Germline CDR1 GTSNPN, CDR2 SVGIG (reference sequence). The CDR3 runs to 19 residues. Trimming cost V 3 bases and J 2 bases; bases outside gene matches: 14.

The J gene is TRBJ1-3, the V gene TRBV7-6; possibly TRBD1 for D (5 bases). The CDR3 has 16 residues. CDR1 and CDR2 (germline): SGHVS, FNYEAQ. V was trimmed by 0 bases and J by 2 bases, leaving 11 bases between them. The CDR3 reads CASSLAGGEPGNTIYF. The CDR3, as DNA: TGTGCCAGCAGCTTAGCGGGGGGGGAGCCTGGAAACACCATATATTTT.

The chain uses TRBV6-7 and TRBJ2-7, with D possibly matching TRBD1 (6 bases). TRBV6-7 is reported as an ORF; its role is uncertain. The V end was cut by 1 base, the J end by 3 bases, with 19 bases between. The CDR3 totals 17 residues. In DNA, the CDR3 is TGTGCCAGCAGTTACTACATACACCGGGACAAATTCTACGAGCAGTACTTC. It yields the protein CASSYYIHRDKFYEQYF.

In its sample, this clone was seen a few times. Other DNA sequences from this sample encode an identical CDR3 as well. The V gene is TRBV27, the J gene TRBJ1-1, with D maybe TRBD1 (6 bases). CDR3 length equals 12 residues. Deletions cut 6 bases from V and 1 base from J, with 6 bases between. Germline CDR1 is MNHEY and CDR2 is SMNVEV (reference sequence). CDR3 protein: CASRGQNTEAFF. The CDR3 region has the DNA TGTGCCAGCAGGGGACAGAACACTGAAGCTTTCTTT.

This clone was picked up a small number of times. The V and J genes are TRBV13 and TRBJ1-1; 9 bases are a match to TRBD1. Germline trimming cut 5 bases from V and 4 bases from J; bases unmatched to any gene: 5. The germline V gene encodes CDR1 PRHDT and CDR2 FYEKMQ (reference sequence). The CDR3 runs 14 residues. The CDR3 DNA reads as TGTGCCAGCAGCCACACAGGGGGCCTCACTGAAGCTTTCTTT. Protein sequence: CASSHTGGLTEAFF.

The chain links TRBV30 to TRBJ2-5, with D perhaps being TRBD1 or TRBD2 (5 bases each). The CDR3 extends over 15 amino acids. In germline, CDR1 is GTSNPN, CDR2 SVGIG (reference sequence). Between the trimmed V and J ends, which lost 2 bases and 2 bases, there was a span of 15 bases. As DNA, the CDR3 is TGTGCCTGGAGTTGGGCAGGGACGGAACAAGAGACCCAGTACTTC. The encoded protein is CAWSWAGTEQETQYF.

The J gene is TRBJ1-1, the V gene TRBV25-1; D unresolved. This CDR3 is built from 12 residues. The germline gives CDR1 MGHDK, CDR2 SYGVNS. Trimming shortened V by 6 bases and J by 4 bases, and 9 bases separated the two germline ends. The CDR3 protein is CASSHPGTEAFF. The CDR3 region has the DNA TGTGCCAGCAGCCATCCGGGCACTGAAGCTTTCTTT.

V gene TRBV7-9 combines with J gene TRBJ2-3; 7 nucleotides line up with TRBD2. In germline, CDR1 is SEHNR, CDR2 FQNEAQ (reference sequence). After removal of 7 bases from V and 2 bases from J, the junction contained 12 bases not matched to a gene. The length of the CDR3 is 16 residues. CDR3 protein: CASIQGLGAFTDTQYF. CDR3 DNA sequence: TGTGCCAGCATCCAAGGACTAGGTGCCTTCACAGATACGCAGTATTTT.

The chain uses TRBV19 and TRBJ1-2; D ambiguous. Per the germline V gene, CDR1 is LNHDA and CDR2 is SQIVND (reference sequence). CDR3 size: 13 residues. V lost 1 base, J lost 7 bases, and 10 bases lay in between. The CDR3 spells CASSIAESLGYTF. CDR3 DNA sequence: TGTGCCAGTAGTATAGCGGAATCCCTTGGCTACACCTTC.

This clone was observed once. This chain uses TRBV10-2 with TRBJ2-7, with 10 nucleotides matching TRBD1. The trim removed 10 bases at V and 3 bases at J, leaving 6 bases unmatched. Germline V gene lookup returns CDR1 WSHSY and CDR2 SAAADI. The CDR3 is made up of 13 amino acids. The CDR3 nucleotides are TGCGCCACCACGACAGGGGGCTACTACGAGCAGTACTTC. Its protein product is CATTTGGYYEQYF.

The chain employs TRBV6-5 and TRBJ1-2; the D gene is possibly TRBD1 (5 bases). Germline V lookup: CDR1 MNHEY, CDR2 SVGAGI. The CDR3 consists of 14 residues. V lost 2 bases, J lost 6 bases, and 13 bases lay in between. For the CDR3, the DNA is TGTGCCAGCAGTTACCGGGGCGGGAGGAATGGCTACACCTTC. Protein product: CASSYRGGRNGYTF.

The chain combines TRBV4-1 with TRBJ1-3, with a weak D call TRBD1 (5 bases). Looked up from germline, CDR1 is MGHRA and CDR2 is YSYEKL. Trimming took 0 bases from V and 0 from J, leaving 9 bases between them. The CDR3 consists of 16 residues. The CDR3 DNA sequence: TGCGCCAGCAGCCAAGAGGGACCGCTCTCTGGAAACACCATATATTTT. Its protein is CASSQEGPLSGNTIYF.

The V call is TRBV5-1, the J call TRBJ2-2; D not certain. V was cut by 5 bases and J by 6 bases, with 17 bases left in between. Looked up from germline, CDR1 is SGHRS and CDR2 is YFSETQ. CDR3 length: 15 amino acids. This CDR3 is CASSWTTGVPGELFF. As DNA, the CDR3 is TGCGCCAGCAGTTGGACCACTGGGGTCCCCGGGGAGCTGTTTTTT.

V usage is TRBV2 and J usage is TRBJ2-3; D perhaps matches TRBD2 (5 bases). The CDR3 has 15 residues. V lost 10 bases, J lost 3 bases, and 20 bases lay in between. CDR1 SNHLY and CDR2 FYNNEI come from the germline V gene. CDR3 amino acids: CAKSFEAGGTDTQYF. In nucleotides, the CDR3 is TGTGCCAAGAGCTTCGAGGCTGGCGGGACAGATACGCAGTATTTT.

DNA for the CDR3: TGTGCCAGCAGCTTTTCCCAGGAAGCCCACTCCCTCGAGCAGTACTTC. It codes for CASSFSQEAHSLEQYF. J is TRBJ2-7 and V is TRBV5-6, with no clear D. V lost 2 bases and J lost 6, with 21 bases in between. Germline CDR1 is SGHDT and CDR2 is YYEEEE. This CDR3 comprises 16 residues.

This clone showed up just once. The chain carries TRBV9 and TRBJ2-7; TRBD1 or TRBD2 may be the D gene (5 bases each). The length of the CDR3 is 15 residues. V lost 3 bases, J lost 1 base, and 14 bases lay in between. Per germline, CDR1 SGDLS and CDR2 YYNGEE. The CDR3 DNA reads as TGTGCCAGCAGCGCGAGTGGGGACGCATCCTACGAGCAGTACTTC. It codes for CASSASGDASYEQYF.

The chain couples TRBV27 to TRBJ1-1, with TRBD1 matching 10 bases. CDR3 length equals 15 residues. The J segment lost 5 bases and the V segment lost 5 bases, leaving 8 bases of the junction unmatched. CDR1 is MNHEY and CDR2 is SMNVEV in the germline V gene (reference sequence). CDR3 nucleotide sequence: TGTGCCAGCAGTCTCCGGGACAGGGGTCTTACTGAAGCTTTCTTT. Translating gives CASSLRDRGLTEAFF.

This rearrangement joins TRBV10-3 to TRBJ2-2; perhaps D is TRBD1 or TRBD2 (5 bases each). CDR3 length: 16 amino acids. Germline V lookup: CDR1 ENHRY, CDR2 SYGVKD. The V gene lost 2 bases and the J gene lost 0 bases, with 10 bases spanning the gap. As DNA, the CDR3 is TGTGCCATCAGTGAGAGGGACGGCCCGAACACCGGGGAGCTGTTTTTT. It translates to CAISERDGPNTGELFF.

V is TRBV27 and J is TRBJ2-7; 9 nucleotides agree with TRBD2. Trimming at V came to 1 base and at J to 4 bases, leaving 11 bases not matched to a gene. Germline V gene data show CDR1 as MNHEY and CDR2 as SMNVEV (reference sequence). This CDR3 contains 17 residues. CDR3 amino acids: CASSLYPPSGGPYEQYF. The CDR3, as DNA: TGTGCCAGCAGTTTATACCCTCCCAGCGGGGGGCCATACGAGCAGTACTTC.

This clone was recorded a few times. The chain employs TRBV29-1 and TRBJ1-1, with 7 bases matching TRBD1. The CDR3 has 13 amino acids. Trimming removed 7 bases from V and 0 bases from J; junction bases left unmatched: 5. CDR1 is SQVTM, CDR2 ANQGSEA, per germline. CDR3 sequence: CSGAGQMNTEAFF. Here the CDR3 DNA reads TGCAGCGGCGCGGGACAGATGAACACTGAAGCTTTCTTT.

This clone was observed once. The chain uses TRBV27 and TRBJ2-3, with 10 positions matching TRBD2. This CDR3 has 13 amino acids. CDR1 and CDR2 (germline): MNHEY, SMNVEV (reference sequence). The V segment lost 6 bases and the J segment 4 bases; nucleotides outside the gene matches: 1. CDR3 bases: TGTGCCAGCAGACTAGCGGGATCAGATACGCAGTATTTT. Protein sequence: CASRLAGSDTQYF.